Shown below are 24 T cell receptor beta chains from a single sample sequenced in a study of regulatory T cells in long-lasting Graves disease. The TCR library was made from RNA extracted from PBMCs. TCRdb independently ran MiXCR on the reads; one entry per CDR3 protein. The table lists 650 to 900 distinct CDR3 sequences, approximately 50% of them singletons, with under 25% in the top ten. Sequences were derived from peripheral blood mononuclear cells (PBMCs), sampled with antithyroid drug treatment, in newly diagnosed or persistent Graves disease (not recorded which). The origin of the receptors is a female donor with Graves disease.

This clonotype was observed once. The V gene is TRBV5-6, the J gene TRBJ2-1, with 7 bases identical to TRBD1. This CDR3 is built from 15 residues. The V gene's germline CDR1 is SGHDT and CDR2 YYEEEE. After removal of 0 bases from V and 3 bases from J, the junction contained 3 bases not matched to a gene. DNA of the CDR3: TGTGCCAGCAGCTTGGGGACAGGCTACTACAATGAGCAGTTCTTC. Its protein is CASSLGTGYYNEQFF.

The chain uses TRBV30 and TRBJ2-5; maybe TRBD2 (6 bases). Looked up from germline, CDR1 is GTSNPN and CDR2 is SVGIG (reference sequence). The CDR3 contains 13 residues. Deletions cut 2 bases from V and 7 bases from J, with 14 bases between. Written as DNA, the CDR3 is TGTGCCTGGAGTAGGGACTCGCTTGGGACCCAGTACTTC. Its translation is CAWSRDSLGTQYF. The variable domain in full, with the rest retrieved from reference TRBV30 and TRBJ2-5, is SQTIHQWPATLVQPVGSPLSLECTVEGTSNPNLYWYRQAAGRGLQLLFYSVGIGQISSEVPQNLSASRPQDRQFILSSKKLLLSDSGFYLCAWSRDSLGTQYFGPGTRLLVL.

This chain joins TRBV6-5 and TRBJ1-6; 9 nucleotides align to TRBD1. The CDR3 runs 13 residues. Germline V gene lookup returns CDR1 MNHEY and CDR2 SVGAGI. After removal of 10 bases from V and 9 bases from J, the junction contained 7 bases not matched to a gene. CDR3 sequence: CAIRDRATSPLHF. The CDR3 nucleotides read TGTGCCATAAGGGACAGGGCCACTTCACCCCTCCACTTT.

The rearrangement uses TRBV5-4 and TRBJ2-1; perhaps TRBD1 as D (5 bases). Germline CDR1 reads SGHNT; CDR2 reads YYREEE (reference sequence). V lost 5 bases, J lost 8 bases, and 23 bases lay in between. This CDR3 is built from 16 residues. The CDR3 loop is CASSLWSRAYGDEQFF. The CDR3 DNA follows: TGTGCCAGCAGTCTCTGGTCCAGGGCCTACGGAGATGAGCAGTTCTTC.

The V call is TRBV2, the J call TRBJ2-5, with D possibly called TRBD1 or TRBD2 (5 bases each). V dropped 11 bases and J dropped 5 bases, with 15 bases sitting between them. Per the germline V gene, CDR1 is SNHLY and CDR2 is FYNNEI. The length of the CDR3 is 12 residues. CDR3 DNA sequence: TGTGCCGGAAACCGGGACGACGAGACCCAGTACTTC. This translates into CAGNRDDETQYF. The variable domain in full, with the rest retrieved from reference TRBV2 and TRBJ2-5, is EPEVTQTPSHQVTQMGQEVILRCVPISNHLYFYWYRQILGQKVEFLVSFYNNEISEKSEIFDDQFSVERPDGSNFTLKIRSTKLEDSAMYFCAGNRDDETQYFGPGTRLLVL.

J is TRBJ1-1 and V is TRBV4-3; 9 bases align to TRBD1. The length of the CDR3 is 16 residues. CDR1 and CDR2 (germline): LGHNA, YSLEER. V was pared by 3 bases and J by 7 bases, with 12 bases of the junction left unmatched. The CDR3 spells CASSHTSPGQGREAFF. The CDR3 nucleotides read TGCGCCAGCAGCCATACCTCCCCCGGACAGGGGCGTGAAGCTTTCTTT.

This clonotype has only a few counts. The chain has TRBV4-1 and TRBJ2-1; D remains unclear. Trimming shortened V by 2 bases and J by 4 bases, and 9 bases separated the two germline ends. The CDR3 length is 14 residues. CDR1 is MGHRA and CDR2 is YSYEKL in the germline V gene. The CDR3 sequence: CASSQPPAYNEQFF. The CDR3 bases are TGCGCCAGCAGCCAACCACCCGCTTACAATGAGCAGTTCTTC.

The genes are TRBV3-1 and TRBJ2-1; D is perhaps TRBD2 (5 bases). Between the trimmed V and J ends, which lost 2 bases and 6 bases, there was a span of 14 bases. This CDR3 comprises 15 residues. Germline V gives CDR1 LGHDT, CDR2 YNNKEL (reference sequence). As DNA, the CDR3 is TGTGCCAGCAGCCAACCCGAGGGTTTGGCCAATGAGCAGTTCTTC. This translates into CASSQPEGLANEQFF.

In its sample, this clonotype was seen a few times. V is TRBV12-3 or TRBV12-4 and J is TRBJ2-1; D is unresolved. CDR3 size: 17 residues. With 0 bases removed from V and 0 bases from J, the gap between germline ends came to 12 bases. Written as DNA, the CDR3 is TGTGCCAGCAGTTTAGCGCAGTCCAGCGCCTCCTACAATGAGCAGTTCTTC. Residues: CASSLAQSSASYNEQFF.

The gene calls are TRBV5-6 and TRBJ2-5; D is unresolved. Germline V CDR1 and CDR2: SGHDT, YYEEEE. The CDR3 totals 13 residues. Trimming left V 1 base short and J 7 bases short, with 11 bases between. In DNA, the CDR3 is TGTGCCAGCAGCTTGTACGGGCCGGGGACCCAGTACTTC. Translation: CASSLYGPGTQYF.

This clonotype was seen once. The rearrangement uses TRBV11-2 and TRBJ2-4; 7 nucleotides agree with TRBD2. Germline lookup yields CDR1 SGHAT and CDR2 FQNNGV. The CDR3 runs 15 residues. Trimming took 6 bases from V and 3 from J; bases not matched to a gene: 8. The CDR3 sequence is CASRSGVAVKNIQYF. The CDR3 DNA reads TGTGCCAGCAGGAGCGGGGTCGCTGTCAAAAACATTCAGTACTTC.

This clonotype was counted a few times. For the CDR3, the DNA is TGTGCCGTTCGGGGGCAAGCGGGAAACACCATATATTTT. It codes for CAVRGQAGNTIYF. The chain has TRBV19 and TRBJ1-3; possibly TRBD1 for D (6 bases). The V and J ends lost 11 bases and 4 bases respectively, with 15 bases between them. The CDR3 contains 13 residues. Per germline, CDR1 LNHDA and CDR2 SQIVND (reference sequence).

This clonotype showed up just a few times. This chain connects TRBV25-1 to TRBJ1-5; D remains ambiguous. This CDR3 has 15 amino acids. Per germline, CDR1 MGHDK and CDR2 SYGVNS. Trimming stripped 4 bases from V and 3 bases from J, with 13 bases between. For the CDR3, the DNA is TGTGCCAGCAGTGGTGTAGGCACCTACAATCAGCCCCAGCATTTT. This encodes CASSGVGTYNQPQHF.

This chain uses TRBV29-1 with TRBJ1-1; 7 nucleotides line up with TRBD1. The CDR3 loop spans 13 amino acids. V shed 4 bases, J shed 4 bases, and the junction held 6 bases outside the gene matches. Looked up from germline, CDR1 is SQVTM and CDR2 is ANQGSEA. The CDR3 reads CSVATGVGTEAFF. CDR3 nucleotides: TGCAGCGTTGCAACAGGGGTGGGCACTGAAGCTTTCTTT.

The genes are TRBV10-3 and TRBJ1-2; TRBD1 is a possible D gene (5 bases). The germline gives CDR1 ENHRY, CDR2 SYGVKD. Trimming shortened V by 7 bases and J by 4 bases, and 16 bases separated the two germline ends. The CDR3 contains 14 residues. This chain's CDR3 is CAITGDLQTYGYTF. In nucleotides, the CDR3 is TGTGCCATCACTGGGGACCTTCAAACCTATGGCTACACCTTC.

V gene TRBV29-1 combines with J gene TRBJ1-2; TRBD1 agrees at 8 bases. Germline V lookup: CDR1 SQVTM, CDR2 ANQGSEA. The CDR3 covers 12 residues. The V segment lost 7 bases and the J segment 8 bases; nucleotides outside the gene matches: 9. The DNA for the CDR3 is TGCAGCGCCAAAGACAGGGGCCCGGGCTACACCTTC. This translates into CSAKDRGPGYTF.

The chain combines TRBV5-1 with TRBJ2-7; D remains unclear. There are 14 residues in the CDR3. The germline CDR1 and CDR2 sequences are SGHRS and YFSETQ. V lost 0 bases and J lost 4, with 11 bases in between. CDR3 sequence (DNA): TGCGCCAGCAGCTTGGGTCCGGGTGGGTACGAGCAGTACTTC. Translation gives CASSLGPGGYEQYF.

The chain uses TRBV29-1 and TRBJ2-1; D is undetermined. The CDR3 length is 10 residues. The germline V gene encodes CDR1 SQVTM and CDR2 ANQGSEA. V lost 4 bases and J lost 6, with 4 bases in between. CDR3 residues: CSVVSNEQFF. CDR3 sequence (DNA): TGCAGCGTTGTCTCCAATGAGCAGTTCTTC.

The CDR3 sequence is CASSPFSGAYEQYF. CDR3 in DNA: TGTGCCAGCAGCCCTTTTAGCGGGGCCTACGAGCAGTACTTC. V and J are TRBV7-2 and TRBJ2-7; 8 bases are a match to TRBD2. The CDR3 loop spans 14 amino acids. Trimming cost V 5 bases and J 2 bases; bases outside gene matches: 5. Germline CDR1 reads SGHTA; CDR2 reads FQGNSA.

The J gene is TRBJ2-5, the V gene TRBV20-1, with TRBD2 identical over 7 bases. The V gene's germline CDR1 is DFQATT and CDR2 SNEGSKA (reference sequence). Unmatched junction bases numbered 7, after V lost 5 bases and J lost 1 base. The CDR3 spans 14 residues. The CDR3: CSASWAGVQETQYF. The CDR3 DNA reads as TGCAGTGCTTCCTGGGCGGGAGTCCAAGAGACCCAGTACTTC.

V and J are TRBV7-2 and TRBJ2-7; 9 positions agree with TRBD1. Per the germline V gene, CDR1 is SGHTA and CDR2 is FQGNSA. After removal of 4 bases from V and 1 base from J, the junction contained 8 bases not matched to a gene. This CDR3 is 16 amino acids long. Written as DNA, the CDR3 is TGTGCCAGCAGCTACAACCGGGACAGGGTTTCCTACGAGCAGTACTTC. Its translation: CASSYNRDRVSYEQYF.

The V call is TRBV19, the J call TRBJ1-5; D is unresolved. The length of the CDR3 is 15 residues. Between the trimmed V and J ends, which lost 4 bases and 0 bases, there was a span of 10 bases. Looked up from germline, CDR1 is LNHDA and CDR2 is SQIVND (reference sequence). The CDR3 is CASSTTEYSNQPQHF. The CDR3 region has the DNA TGTGCCAGTAGTACTACAGAATATAGCAATCAGCCCCAGCATTTT.

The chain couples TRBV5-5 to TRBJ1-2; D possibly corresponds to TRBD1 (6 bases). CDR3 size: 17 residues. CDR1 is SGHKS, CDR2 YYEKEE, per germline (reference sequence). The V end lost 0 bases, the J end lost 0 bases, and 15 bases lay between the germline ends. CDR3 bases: TGTGCCAGCAGCTTGGGACTGACAGGATTCGCTAACTATGGCTACACCTTC. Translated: CASSLGLTGFANYGYTF.

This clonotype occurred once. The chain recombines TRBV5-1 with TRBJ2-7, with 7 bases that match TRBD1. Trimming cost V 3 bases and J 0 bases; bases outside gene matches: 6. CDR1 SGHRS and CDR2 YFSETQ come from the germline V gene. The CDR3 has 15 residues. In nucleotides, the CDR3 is TGCGCCAGCAGCTACCGGCAGGGGGTCTCCTACGAGCAGTACTTC. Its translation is CASSYRQGVSYEQYF.